The sequence of this T cell receptor (beta chain) was determined in a study of control samples from healthy donors and cancer patients. Produced via immunoSEQ multiplex PCR; TCRdb's table is partial and in-frame only. Altogether approximately 79,000 clones are present, approximately 91% being singletons, with the ten largest covering more than 5.5%. CDR3 size: 15 residues. V lost 5 bases and J lost 1; bases outside the gene matches: 7. Germline CDR1 and CDR2: LNHDA and SQIVND (reference sequence). The J gene is TRBJ1-2, the V gene TRBV19; the match to TRBD1 covers 7 bases. The sequenced sample was blood. This receptor was obtained from a man aged 45-65 years in good health. CDR3 residues: CASSAQGTLNYGYTF. The CDR3 DNA reads as TGTGCCAGTAGTGCACAGGGGACTCTTAACTATGGCTACACCTTC. Full variable domain (outside the CDR3, taken from reference TRBV19 and TRBJ1-2): DGGITQSPKYLFRKEGQNVTLSCEQNLNHDAMYWYRQDPGQGLRLIYYSQIVNDFQKGDIAEGYSVSREKKESFPLTVTSAQKNPTAFYLCASSAQGTLNYGYTFGSGTRLTVV.